This entry features one T cell receptor (beta chain) sequence. What it binds is not known. The ends lost 10 bases at V and 3 bases at J; junction bases unmatched: 24. Germline V lookup: CDR1 MDHEN, CDR2 SYDVKM. The CDR3 is made up of 21 amino acids. Sampling times: baseline, cycle 4 day 1, cycle 7 day 1. This specimen comes from a study of OX40 agonist ivuxolimab in advanced cancers. Study-wide background: Males comprised 82.7% of the group, whose mean age was approximately 60 years (range 23 to 79). Study-level points and caveats: The mean number of expanded clones was higher in CD8+ T cells than in CD4+.

Generated by immunoSEQ multiplex PCR, the TCRdb table keeps only in-frame clones and is missing some. Altogether about 46,000 clones are present, approximately 89% being singletons, with the ten largest covering 12%. V gene TRBV28 combines with J gene TRBJ2-2; 12 positions match TRBD2. This clonotype originated in an adult with an advanced solid tumor such as melanoma, head and neck, liver or kidney cancer. Sequences were derived from CD4+ or CD8+ T cells sorted from blood, sampled in a trial of the OX40 agonist ivuxolimab. This CDR3 reads CATDGSYRLAGDSLDTGELFF. The CDR3 bases are TGTGCCACGGACGGGAGTTACCGACTAGCGGGAGATTCGCTGGACACCGGGGAGCTGTTTTTT.